This T cell receptor beta chain originates from a study of blood T cell repertoires in COVID-19. Overall study context: The study drew acute and convalescent COVID-19 samples from the United States, Italy and Spain.

Seattle-derived patients entered the study during active infection and were followed longitudinally. CDR3 size: 15 residues. Losses at the gene ends were 4 bases for V and 1 base for J; bases not matched to a gene: 5. The germline CDR1 and CDR2 sequences are SGHTA and FQGTGA. This table comes from immunoSEQ multiplex PCR, and its TCRdb copy is limited to in-frame clones, with some not included. The sample lists around 190,000 clones, 88% seen once, with 15% to 20% in the top ten. The clonotype comes from a man over 45 with COVID-19, enrolled during active disease. The chain uses TRBV7-3 and TRBJ2-3; 7 bases line up with TRBD1. The sequenced sample was peripheral blood. CDR3 sequence (DNA): TGTGCCAGCAGCTCGGGACAGACCGGCACAGATACGCAGTATTTT. It yields the protein CASSSGQTGTDTQYF.